This is a list of T cell receptor beta chains from one sample in a study of long-term antiretroviral therapy in people with HIV. The method was immunoSEQ multiplex PCR; TCRdb's version includes in-frame clones alone and lacks a portion of them. Of 25,000 to 30,000 clones in the sample, approximately 85% were seen once. The source was unsorted PBMCs, collected 3 years after starting antiretroviral therapy. The receptors come from a man aged 35 to 55 with HIV. The CDR3 runs from the conserved cysteine through the conserved F or W. The D gene is left open where the match is weak.

V	D	J	DNA	CDR3
TRBV9	NA	TRBJ2-7	TGTGCCAGCAGCCCTAGTGGGGGAGGGGGAAGCTCCTACGAGCAGTACTTC	CASSPSGGGGSSYEQYF
TRBV4-2	NA	TRBJ1-5	TGTGCCAGCAGCCAGGAAGGCAATAGCAATCAGCCCCAGCATTTT	CASSQEGNSNQPQHF
TRBV4-1	NA	TRBJ1-1	TGCGCCAGCAGCCAAGGGACGGCGAACACTGAAGCTTTCTTT	CASSQGTANTEAFF
TRBV5-5	NA	TRBJ1-3	TGTGCCAGCAGCTTGGGGGCCGGCTCTGGAAACACCATATATTTT	CASSLGAGSGNTIYF
TRBV27	NA	TRBJ1-2	TGTGCCAGCAGTTTATCGTCAGGGATGGGCTTCTATGGCTACACCTTC	CASSLSSGMGFYGYTF
TRBV30	NA	TRBJ2-2	TGTGCCTGGAGTGTATTGCATGGGGCCGGGGAGCTGTTTTTT	CAWSVLHGAGELFF
TRBV6-5	NA	TRBJ2-7	TGTGCCAGCAGTTACATGGCAGGAACCCTCTACGAGCAGTACTTC	CASSYMAGTLYEQYF
TRBV25-1	NA	TRBJ1-1	TGTGCCAGCAGTGAATCGTACACTGAAGCTTTCTTT	CASSESYTEAFF
TRBV7-9	NA	TRBJ1-3	TGTGCCAGCAGCTTAGTGGCGGCAATCGAAAACACCATATATTTT	CASSLVAAIENTIYF
TRBV5-1	TRBD2	TRBJ2-5	TGCGCCAGCAGCTTGTTTAGGCTAGCGGGAGCTCAAGAGACCCAGTACTTC	CASSLFRLAGAQETQYF
TRBV5-1	TRBD2	TRBJ2-1	TGCGCCAGCAGCTGGGTCGGGCCAGCGGGGGGCAAGGGGCTCGATGAGCAGTTCTTC	CASSWVGPAGGKGLDEQFF
TRBV7-8	NA	TRBJ1-1	TGTGCCAGCAGCTTACTTAGACAGTTAAACACTGAAGCTTTCTTT	CASSLLRQLNTEAFF
TRBV29-1	TRBD2	TRBJ2-1	TGCAGCGTTGAAGAGGTTGCTAGCGGACGGGGTGAGCAGTTCTTC	CSVEEVASGRGEQFF